Listed below are T cell receptor beta chains from one sample, sequenced in a study of vaccination and CD4 T cells after COVID-19. Each CDR3 protein gets one entry after TCRdb re-called the PCR reads with MiXCR. The table has about 770 distinct CDR3 sequences, 11% seen once. These receptors have no known antigen. Material for sequencing was CD4+ T cells from blood, cultured in vitro. Source of these receptors: a human donor in good health. CDR3s include the opening cysteine and the closing phenylalanine or tryptophan. D genes are given only for firm matches. Size tells how often a clone was seen (once, few, many) or the class of an expanded clone, and some rows leave it out.

v_gene,d_gene,j_gene,abundance,CDR3nt,CDR3aa
TRBV12-3/TRBV12-4,.,TRBJ1-2,.,TGTGCCAGCAGTTTACGGGACAATCGGCGATGGGGCTACACCTTC,CASSLRDNRRWGYTF
TRBV20-1,.,TRBJ1-2,large,TGCAGTGCTAGACAGGTTTCAGGCTATGGCTACACCTTC,CSARQVSGYGYTF
TRBV2,TRBD2,TRBJ2-5,large,TGTGCCAGCAGTGAAGGGGCTAGCGGTGAGACCCAGTACTTC,CASSEGASGETQYF
TRBV19,TRBD1,TRBJ2-7,large,TGTGCCAGTAAAAGGACAGGGGTCTCGTACGAGCAGTACTTC,CASKRTGVSYEQYF
TRBV7-2,.,TRBJ2-5,large,TGTGCCAGCAGCTTAGATCCGGGGCCCCAGTACTTC,CASSLDPGPQYF
TRBV20-1,.,TRBJ2-1,medium-sized,TGCAGTGCGCCCTTGGGGGGGCCGAACTACAATGAGCAGTTCTTC,CSAPLGGPNYNEQFF
TRBV30,TRBD1,TRBJ2-7,few,TGTGCCTGGAGCGCCGGGACAGGGAACTCCTACGAGCAGTACTTC,CAWSAGTGNSYEQYF
TRBV18,TRBD1,TRBJ1-2,medium-sized,TGTGCCAGCTCACCTCAAACGGGACAGTCCTATGGCTACACCTTC,CASSPQTGQSYGYTF
TRBV10-1,.,TRBJ2-5,.,TGCGCCAGCAGTGAGTCGGGGGGGCTTTCGGAGACCCAGTACTTC,CASSESGGLSETQYF
TRBV9,.,TRBJ2-4,once,TGTGCCAGCAGCGTAGGGGGACGTCTCCAAAACATTCAGTACTTC,CASSVGGRLQNIQYF
TRBV19,.,TRBJ1-5,large,TGTGCCAGTAGTATAGGAGGGAATCAGCCCCAGCATTTT,CASSIGGNQPQHF
TRBV18,.,TRBJ1-1,few,TGTGCCAGCTCACCACGTCCAGACAACACTGAAGCTTTCTTT,CASSPRPDNTEAFF
TRBV7-9,.,TRBJ1-1,large,TGTGCCAGCAGCTTATTTGGGGGCATGAACACTGAAGCTTTCTTT,CASSLFGGMNTEAFF
TRBV4-1,TRBD2,TRBJ2-3,few,TGCGCCAGCAGCCCCGGACCTTCTTTTAGCGGGAACACAGATACGCAGTATTTT,CASSPGPSFSGNTDTQYF
TRBV7-3,.,TRBJ2-1,medium-sized,TGTGCCAGCAGCTTGGGTCCGAACTCCTACAATGAGCAGTTCTTC,CASSLGPNSYNEQFF
TRBV5-1,.,TRBJ2-3,.,TGCGCCAGCAGCTTGGTGGGCGGGGGCACAGATACGCAGTATTTT,CASSLVGGGTDTQYF
TRBV5-1,TRBD1,TRBJ1-6,.,TGCGCCAGCAGCACAGGGACAGTCCAAAATTCACCCCTCCACTTT,CASSTGTVQNSPLHF
TRBV10-3,TRBD2,TRBJ2-7,medium-sized,TGTGCCATCAGTGTGGCTAGCGGGGGGGCGTGGCGGTACTTC,CAISVASGGAWRYF
TRBV28,.,TRBJ2-3,few,TGTGCCAGCCGACTAGTCTCTAGCACAGATACGCAGTATTTT,CASRLVSSTDTQYF
TRBV28,.,TRBJ2-7,few,TGTGCCAGCAGGTCGGCAGGGGCCCCAGGCGAGCAGTACTTC,CASRSAGAPGEQYF
TRBV11-2,.,TRBJ2-2,large,TGTGCCAGCAGCTTGGGAGTCCGGAACACCGGGGAGCTGTTTTTT,CASSLGVRNTGELFF
TRBV7-2,.,TRBJ2-7,large,TGTGCCAGCAGCAAGGACAGATTCATTGACGAGCAGTACTTC,CASSKDRFIDEQYF
TRBV24-1,.,TRBJ2-3,hyperexpanded,TGTGCCACCGGCAGTAGCACAGATACGCAGTATTTT,CATGSSTDTQYF
TRBV9,.,TRBJ2-3,.,TGTGCCAGCAGCGCCGACGTAGTAGCGGATACGCAGTATTTT,CASSADVVADTQYF
TRBV27,TRBD1,TRBJ1-5,large,TGTGCCAGCAGGATGACTACAGGGGGCCATGGCAATCAGCCCCAGCATTTT,CASRMTTGGHGNQPQHF
TRBV6-1,TRBD1,TRBJ2-7,medium-sized,TGTGCCAGCAGACCGGACAGGGCTACTCACGAGCAGTACTTC,CASRPDRATHEQYF
TRBV5-4,TRBD2,TRBJ2-1,few,TGTGCCAGCAGCTTGTACGCTAGCGGGCGTGACTATGAGCAGTTCTTC,CASSLYASGRDYEQFF
TRBV30,.,TRBJ1-5,.,TGTGCCTGGAGTTTCCCGGGGCAAGGGGTCCAGCATTTT,CAWSFPGQGVQHF
TRBV20-1,.,TRBJ2-1,.,TGTAGTGCTAGAGATACGGGTGGCCGCAGCTCCTACAATGAGCAGTTCTTC,CSARDTGGRSSYNEQFF
TRBV18,.,TRBJ2-7,medium-sized,TGTGCCAGCTCACCACTCGGGGGGCCCTACGAGCAGTACTTC,CASSPLGGPYEQYF
TRBV12-5,.,TRBJ2-5,.,TGTGCTAGTGGTTCCTCGGGCCAAGAGACCCAGTACTTC,CASGSSGQETQYF
TRBV28,.,TRBJ1-2,large,TGTGCCAGCACACGAGAGGCTAACTATGGCTACACCTTC,CASTREANYGYTF
TRBV9,.,TRBJ1-6,.,TGTGCCAGCAGCGTAGGGGGGTCACGGGGAGAATCACCCCTCCACTTT,CASSVGGSRGESPLHF
TRBV10-3,TRBD1,TRBJ1-2,large,TGTGCCATCAGCTCAGGGGGGCAGGGGGCCAACTATGGCTACACCTTC,CAISSGGQGANYGYTF
TRBV2,TRBD1,TRBJ1-6,large,TGTGCCAGCAGCCTATTACAGGGGCACCTCCACTTT,CASSLLQGHLHF
TRBV7-9,TRBD1,TRBJ2-7,large,TGTGCCAGCAGCTTGGACAGGGGAATGCACGAGCAGTACTTC,CASSLDRGMHEQYF
TRBV12-3/TRBV12-4,TRBD1,TRBJ1-2,medium-sized,TGTGCCAGCAGTCTAGCCGGGACAGGGGGCAAGGGCTACACCTTC,CASSLAGTGGKGYTF
TRBV5-4,.,TRBJ2-7,.,TGTGCCAGCAGCTTGTACACCCTCGGCGAGCAGTACTTC,CASSLYTLGEQYF
TRBV20-1,.,TRBJ2-7,hyperexpanded,TGCAGTGCCAACAGGGCATCCTACGAGCAGTACTTC,CSANRASYEQYF
TRBV12-5,TRBD2,TRBJ2-1,.,TGTGCTAGTGGTTGGGGTGGGAGCGGGAGGGCCTCGGATGAGCAGTTCTTC,CASGWGGSGRASDEQFF
TRBV7-9,.,TRBJ2-1,few,TGTGCCAGCAGTAGGGGGGGGCAGGGGGCTTTTAATGAGCAGTTCTTC,CASSRGGQGAFNEQFF
TRBV20-1,.,TRBJ2-5,large,TGCAGTGCTAGGGAAAACGTCCAAGAGACCCAGTACTTC,CSARENVQETQYF
TRBV18,TRBD1,TRBJ2-2,few,TGTGCCAGCTCACCGGACAGGGGAACCGGGGAGCTGTTTTTT,CASSPDRGTGELFF
TRBV20-1,.,TRBJ1-1,large,TGCAGTGCTAGGGATCATACAGTGAACACTGAAGCTTTCTTT,CSARDHTVNTEAFF
TRBV21-1,.,TRBJ2-2,medium-sized,TGTGCCAGCAGTTTGGTATGGACAGGGACCGGGGAGCTGTTTTTT,CASSLVWTGTGELFF
TRBV20-1,TRBD2,TRBJ2-5,large,TGCAGTGGAAGTCGGACTAGCGGGAGAAGGGAGACCCAGTACTTC,CSGSRTSGRRETQYF
TRBV5-1,.,TRBJ2-1,.,TGCGCCAGCAGCTCCGTACTAATCGCTCCCAATGAGCAGTTCTTC,CASSSVLIAPNEQFF
TRBV7-2,.,TRBJ2-7,large,TGTGCCAGCAGCTTAGCAGGCACAGGGCTCTCCTACGAGCAGTACTTC,CASSLAGTGLSYEQYF